This passage covers 11 T cell receptor beta chains from one sample sequenced in a study of metastatic and nonmetastatic thyroid tumors. Patients had received no treatment of any kind before thyroid surgery. MiXCR reprocessed the PCR reads for TCRdb. This sample has about 40,000 clones, with around a sixth found just once. The sequencing input was tumor tissue. These receptors came from a female donor with papillary thyroid cancer or a benign thyroid nodule (not recorded which). Some clones in this sample may be carry-over from other donors' samples.

This clone has ten or more counts. This rearrangement joins TRBV30 to TRBJ2-2; D could derive from TRBD1 or TRBD2 (5 bases each). Germline lookup yields CDR1 GTSNPN and CDR2 SVGIG (reference sequence). CDR3 length: 14 residues. V lost 5 bases and J lost 1, with 11 bases in between. The CDR3 region has the DNA TGTGCCTGGGAAGGGACGGTGAACACCGGGGAGCTGTTTTTT. This sequence encodes CAWEGTVNTGELFF. The whole variable domain, filled in from reference TRBV30 and TRBJ2-2, reads SQTIHQWPATLVQPVGSPLSLECTVEGTSNPNLYWYRQAAGRGLQLLFYSVGIGQISSEVPQNLSASRPQDRQFILSSKKLLLSDSGFYLCAWEGTVNTGELFFGEGSRLTVL.

The sample holds many counts of this clone. The rearrangement links TRBV10-2 to TRBJ2-5, with TRBD1 identical over 8 bases. The V and J ends lost 3 bases and 4 bases, in that order; junction bases with no gene match: 4. The germline CDR1 and CDR2 sequences are WSHSY and SAAADI. The CDR3 is 14 amino acids. CDR3: CASSDQGAGETQYF. The CDR3, as DNA: TGCGCCAGCAGTGACCAGGGGGCAGGAGAGACCCAGTACTTC.

This clone was found many times. The chain joins TRBV20-1 to TRBJ1-4; D uncertain. CDR3 size: 12 residues. V was cut by 7 bases and J by 8 bases, with 14 bases left in between. CDR1 and CDR2 from the germline V gene are DFQATT and SNEGSKA (reference sequence). CDR3 amino acids: CSVGVEGEKLFF. CDR3 nucleotide sequence: TGCAGTGTTGGGGTAGAGGGCGAAAAACTGTTTTTT.

This clone was recorded many times. The rearrangement links TRBV18 to TRBJ2-5; no firm D call. The CDR3 covers 13 residues. Trimming shortened V by 1 base and J by 2 bases, and 5 bases separated the two germline ends. Per the germline V gene, CDR1 is KGHSH and CDR2 is LQKENI. CDR3 nucleotide sequence: TGTGCCAGCTCACCACACGAGCAAGAGACCCAGTACTTC. Amino acid sequence: CASSPHEQETQYF. The full variable domain, with the rest looked up from reference TRBV18 and TRBJ2-5, is NAGVMQNPRHLVRRRGQEARLRCSPMKGHSHVYWYRQLPEEGLKFMVYLQKENIIDESGMPKERFSAEFPKEGPSILRIQQVVRGDSAAYFCASSPHEQETQYFGPGTRLLVL.

This clone was found many times. This rearrangement joins TRBV28 to TRBJ2-3; 7 bases are shared with TRBD1. The J segment lost 2 bases and the V segment lost 4 bases, leaving 18 bases of the junction unmatched. From germline, CDR1 is MDHEN and CDR2 SYDVKM. This CDR3 has 19 residues. DNA for the CDR3: TGTGCCAGCAGTTCCTATACCCTAACAGGGGTCGGAATCACAGATACGCAGTATTTT. It encodes CASSSYTLTGVGITDTQYF.

This clone was detected ten times or more. The rearrangement links TRBV20-1 to TRBJ1-2, with 7 nucleotides matching TRBD1. Germline CDR1 DFQATT, CDR2 SNEGSKA (reference sequence). V dropped 3 bases and J dropped 3; count of bases not matched to a gene: 10. CDR3 length equals 15 residues. CDR3 nucleotide sequence: TGCAGTGCTAGGCCCGTAACAGGGGATGACTATGGCTACACCTTC. It encodes CSARPVTGDDYGYTF.

This clone showed up just a few times. Just one base apart from a much larger clone, this may be a read error. The chain uses TRBV29-1 and TRBJ1-1; 8 bases line up with TRBD1. Germline V gene data show CDR1 as SQVTM and CDR2 as ANQGSEA. This CDR3 contains 13 residues. J was trimmed by 1 base and V by 7 bases; bases with no gene match: 5. The CDR3 protein is CSAYRGWNTEAFF. CDR3 coding DNA: TGCAGCGCATACAGGGGGTGGAACACTGAAGCTTTCTTT.

This clone appeared many times. The rearrangement uses TRBV15 and TRBJ1-3; D remains unclear. This CDR3 region has 14 residues. Germline V lookup: CDR1 LNHNV, CDR2 YYDKDF (reference sequence). V was shortened by 0 bases and J by 1 base, with 4 bases between the two germline ends. The CDR3 loop is CATSRDSSGNTIYF. As DNA, the CDR3 is TGTGCCACCAGCAGAGACAGTTCTGGAAACACCATATATTTT.

The chain combines TRBV9 with TRBJ2-7; D is unclear. Germline CDR1 and CDR2: SGDLS and YYNGEE. Trimming pared 4 bases from V and 4 bases from J, leaving 15 bases between. The CDR3 runs 14 residues. The CDR3 spells CASSSIASFYEQYF. The CDR3 nucleotides are TGTGCCAGCAGCTCCATCGCGAGCTTTTACGAGCAGTACTTC.

This clone appeared many times. The J gene is TRBJ2-1, the V gene TRBV20-1; 8 nucleotides match TRBD1. The V gene's germline CDR1 is DFQATT and CDR2 SNEGSKA (reference sequence). The CDR3 has 17 amino acids. V trimming: 0 bases; J trimming: 7 bases; junction bases outside the gene matches: 14. The CDR3 here is CSARDAGQGARLNEQFF. In DNA form, the CDR3 reads TGCAGTGCTAGAGATGCAGGGCAGGGGGCGCGGCTAAATGAGCAGTTCTTC.

This clone has more than one count but fewer than ten. Given a much more abundant clone one base away, this may be a read error. Distinct nucleotide sequences in the sample also encode this CDR3. V usage is TRBV3-1 and J usage is TRBJ1-4; TRBD1 matches at 10 bases. The trim removed 4 bases at V and 8 bases at J, leaving 7 bases unmatched. This CDR3 has 15 residues. In germline, CDR1 is LGHDT, CDR2 YNNKEL (reference sequence). The CDR3 sequence is CASSPLTGGDEKLFF. The DNA of the CDR3 is TGTGCCAGCAGCCCATTGACAGGGGGCGACGAAAAACTGTTTTTT.